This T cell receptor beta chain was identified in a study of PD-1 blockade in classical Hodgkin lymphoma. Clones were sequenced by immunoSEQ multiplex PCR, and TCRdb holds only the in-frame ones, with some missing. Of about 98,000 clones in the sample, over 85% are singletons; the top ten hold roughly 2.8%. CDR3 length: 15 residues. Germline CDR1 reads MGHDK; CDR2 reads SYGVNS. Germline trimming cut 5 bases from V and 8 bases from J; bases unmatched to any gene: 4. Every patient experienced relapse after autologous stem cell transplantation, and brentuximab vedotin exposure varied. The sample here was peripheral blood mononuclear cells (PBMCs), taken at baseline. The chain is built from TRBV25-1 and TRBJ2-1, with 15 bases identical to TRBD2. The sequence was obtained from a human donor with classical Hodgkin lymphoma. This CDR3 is CASSPGLAGGDEQFF. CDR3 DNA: TGTGCCAGCAGTCCGGGACTAGCGGGAGGTGATGAGCAGTTCTTC. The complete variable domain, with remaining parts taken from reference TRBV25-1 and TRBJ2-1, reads EADIYQTPRYLVIGTGKKITLECSQTMGHDKMYWYQQDPGMELHLIHYSYGVNSTEKGDLSSESTVSRIRTEHFPLTLESARPSHTSQYLCASSPGLAGGDEQFFGPGTRLTVL.